This TCR beta chain was found in a study of blood T cell repertoires in COVID-19. Study in general: Both acute and convalescent COVID-19 samples were obtained from the United States, Italy and Spain. PBMCs, B-cell-depleted T cells, or T cells were the source of the cDNA or gDNA that made up the material.

Germline CDR1 SGHDT, CDR2 YYEEEE. The junction had 6 bases not matched to a gene; V was cut back by 2 bases and J by 5 bases. CDR3 size: 14 residues. Under the authors' procedure: Amplifying reference gene primers gave estimates of nucleated cell counts. TCRdb's copy holds only in-frame clones and misses some; the assay was immunoSEQ multiplex PCR. V and J calls and clone size are given by that table; D and trimming were obtained from the DNA. The repertoire has 55,000 to 90,000 clones, approximately 84% of them found once; the top ten carry about 4.4%. The V call is TRBV5-6, the J call TRBJ1-2, with 7 nucleotides matching TRBD1. The TCR originated in a woman aged 55-75 years with acute or convalescent COVID-19. The sequencing input was peripheral blood. The chain's CDR3 is CASSFGTEGYGYTF. The CDR3 nucleotides read TGTGCCAGCAGCTTCGGGACAGAAGGTTATGGCTACACCTTC.